Below, 6 T cell receptor beta chains from the same sample are listed, as sequenced in a study of control samples from healthy donors and cancer patients. Clones were read by immunoSEQ multiplex PCR, and TCRdb kept only the in-frame ones, dropping some. Counted here are 150,000 to 200,000 clones, more than 80% occurring once; the ten biggest clones make up around 1.5%. Sequencing used blood. The receptors were gathered from a man in his thirties or forties in good health.

The chain combines TRBV5-4 with TRBJ2-1; TRBD2 matches at 10 bases. CDR3 length equals 15 residues. Germline CDR1 SGHNT, CDR2 YYREEE (reference sequence). Unmatched junction bases numbered 11, after V lost 4 bases and J lost 10 bases. CDR3 coding DNA: TGTGCCAGCAGCGGGGCTAGCGGGGGAGGTGGGGAGCAGTTCTTC. It codes for CASSGASGGGGEQFF.

The rearrangement uses TRBV9 and TRBJ2-7, with 12 bases identical to TRBD1. The germline gives CDR1 SGDLS, CDR2 YYNGEE. The V gene end was trimmed by 2 bases and the J gene end by 6 bases; junction bases not matched to a gene: 6. The CDR3 sequence is 15 residues long. CDR3 bases: TGTGCCAGCAGCGTCTCCGGGACAGGGGGCTCCGAGCAGTACTTC. Translated, it gives CASSVSGTGGSEQYF.

The count of this clone is one. The V and J genes are TRBV19 and TRBJ1-5; 7 bases match TRBD1. This CDR3 spans 16 amino acids. Germline V gives CDR1 LNHDA, CDR2 SQIVND (reference sequence). The V segment lost 1 base and the J segment 6 bases; nucleotides outside the gene matches: 9. Written as DNA, the CDR3 is TGTGCCAGTAGTATAGTCGTCACCCAGGGGGGTCAGCCCCAGCATTTT. Its protein product is CASSIVVTQGGQPQHF.

This chain uses TRBV7-9 with TRBJ1-1; D is perhaps TRBD1 (5 bases). V gave up 3 bases and J gave up 3 bases, with 11 bases separating them. The germline gives CDR1 SEHNR, CDR2 FQNEAQ (reference sequence). The CDR3 is made up of 14 amino acids. CDR3 in amino acids: CASSFGAGDTEAFF. The DNA for the CDR3 is TGTGCCAGCAGCTTCGGGGCGGGGGACACTGAAGCTTTCTTT.

The chain recombines TRBV12-1 with TRBJ1-5; TRBD1, the table's D call, lacks a check against the DNA. TRBV12-1 is a pseudogene segment. The CDR3 runs to 17 residues. The CDR3 region is CASSSHRDRVSNQPQHF. CDR3 sequence (DNA): TGTGCCAGCAGCTCGCACCGGGACAGGGTTAGCAATCAGCCCCAGCATTTT.

The rearrangement links TRBV5-5 to TRBJ1-5, with 8 bases identical to TRBD1. V shed 3 bases and J 0 bases; nucleotides not matched to a gene: 2. In germline, CDR1 is SGHKS, CDR2 YYEKEE (reference sequence). The CDR3 has 15 amino acids. CDR3 sequence (DNA): TGTGCCAGCAGCTGGACAGGGAATAGCAATCAGCCCCAGCATTTT. Translated: CASSWTGNSNQPQHF.